This T cell receptor (beta chain) was observed in a study of T-cell reconstitution after alpha-beta-depleted transplantation in children. The sample holds a few counts of this clonotype. Its antigen remains unknown. Germline CDR1 and CDR2: DFQATT and SNEGSKA (reference sequence). Trimming took off 3 bases at V and 8 bases at J, with 11 bases between the two ends. The CDR3 spans 12 residues. Unique molecular identifiers were used in preparing the TCRbeta library. Each CDR3 protein is one row after TCRdb ran MiXCR on the PCR reads. The sample holds about 90,000 distinct CDR3 sequences; about a sixth are singletons and the top ten take 15% to 20%. General study results and limits: After transplant, high TCRbeta diversity at day 60 in some patients arose from surviving recipient T cells and thymic progenitors. Approximately two months post-transplant, alpha-beta T cells reportedly originated from several hundred expanded graft clones. Newly generated T cells supplied most T-cell counts and diversity one year post-transplant.

The receptor was derived from a male patient between 2 and 9 years old who had a stem cell transplant for acute lymphoblastic leukemia, so the T cells may come from the graft donor. The chain uses TRBV20-1 and TRBJ2-1; no reliable D call. The sequencing used PBMCs, mostly from graft donor cells, collected 180 days after TCRalphabeta/CD19-depleted stem cell transplant. The chain's CDR3 is CSARPDRHEQFF. The CDR3 region has the DNA TGCAGTGCTAGGCCCGACCGGCATGAGCAGTTCTTC.